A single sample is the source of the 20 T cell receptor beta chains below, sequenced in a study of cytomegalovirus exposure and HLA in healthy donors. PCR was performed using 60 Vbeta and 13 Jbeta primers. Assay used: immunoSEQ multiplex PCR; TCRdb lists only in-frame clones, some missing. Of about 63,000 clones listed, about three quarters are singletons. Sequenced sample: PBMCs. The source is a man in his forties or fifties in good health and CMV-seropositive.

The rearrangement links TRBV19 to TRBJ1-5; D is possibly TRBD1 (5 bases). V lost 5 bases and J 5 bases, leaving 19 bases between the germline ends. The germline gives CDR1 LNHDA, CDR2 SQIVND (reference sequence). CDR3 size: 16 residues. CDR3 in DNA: TGTGCCAGTAGTTCACCCCCTCGGACAAAAGATCAGCCCCAGCATTTT. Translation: CASSSPPRTKDQPQHF.

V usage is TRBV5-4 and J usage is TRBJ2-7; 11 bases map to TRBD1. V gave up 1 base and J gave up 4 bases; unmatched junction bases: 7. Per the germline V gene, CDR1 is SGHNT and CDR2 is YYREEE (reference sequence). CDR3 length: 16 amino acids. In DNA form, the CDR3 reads TGTGCCAGCAGCTTGTGGGGGGGGGACAGGGGGTACGAGCAGTACTTC. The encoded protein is CASSLWGGDRGYEQYF.

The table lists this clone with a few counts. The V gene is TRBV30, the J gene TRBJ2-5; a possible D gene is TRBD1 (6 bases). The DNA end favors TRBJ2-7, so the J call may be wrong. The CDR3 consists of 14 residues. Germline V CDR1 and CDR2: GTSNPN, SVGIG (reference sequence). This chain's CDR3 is CAWRGRGEKHEQYF. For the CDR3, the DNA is TGTGCCTGGAGGGGCAGGGGTGAGAAGCACGAGCAGTACTTC.

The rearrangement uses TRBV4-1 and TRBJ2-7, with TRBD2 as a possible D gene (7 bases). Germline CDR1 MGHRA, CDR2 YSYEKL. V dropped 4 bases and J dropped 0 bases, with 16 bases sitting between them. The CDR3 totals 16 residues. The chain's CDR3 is CASSLLPGGSSYEQYF. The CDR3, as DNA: TGCGCCAGCAGCCTACTCCCGGGGGGCAGCTCCTACGAGCAGTACTTC.

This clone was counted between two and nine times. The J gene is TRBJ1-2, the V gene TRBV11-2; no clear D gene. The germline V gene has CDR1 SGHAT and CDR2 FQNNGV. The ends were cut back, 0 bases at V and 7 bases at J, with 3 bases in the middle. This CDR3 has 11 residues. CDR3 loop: CASSLDLGYTF. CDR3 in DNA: TGTGCCAGCAGCTTAGATCTTGGCTACACCTTC.

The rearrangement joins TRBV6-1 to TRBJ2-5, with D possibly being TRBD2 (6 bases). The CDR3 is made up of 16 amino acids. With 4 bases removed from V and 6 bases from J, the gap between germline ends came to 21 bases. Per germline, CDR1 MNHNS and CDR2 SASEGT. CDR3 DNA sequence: TGTGCCAGCAGTGGTTTAGTAGCGGCAAGGGTGAAGACCCAGTACTTC. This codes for CASSGLVAARVKTQYF.

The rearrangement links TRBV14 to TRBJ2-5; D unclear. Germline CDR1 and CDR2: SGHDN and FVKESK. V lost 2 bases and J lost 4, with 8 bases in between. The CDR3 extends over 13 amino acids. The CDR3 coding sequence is TGTGCCAGCAGCCAATATCGTTTAGAGACCCAGTACTTC. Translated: CASSQYRLETQYF.

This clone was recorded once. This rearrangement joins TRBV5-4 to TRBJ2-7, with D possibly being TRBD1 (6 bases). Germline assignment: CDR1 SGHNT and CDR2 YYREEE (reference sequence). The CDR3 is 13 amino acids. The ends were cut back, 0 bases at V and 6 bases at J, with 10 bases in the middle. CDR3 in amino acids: CASSLAPGAEQYF. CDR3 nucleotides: TGTGCCAGCAGCTTGGCCCCAGGGGCCGAGCAGTACTTC. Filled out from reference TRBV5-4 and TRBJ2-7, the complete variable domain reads ETGVTQSPTHLIKTRGQQVTLRCSSQSGHNTVSWYQQALGQGPQFIFQYYREEENGRGNFPPRFSGLQFPNYSSELNVNALELDDSALYLCASSLAPGAEQYFGPGTRLTVT.

The CDR3 sequence: CASSSLAGGPGYEQYF. The DNA for the CDR3 is TGTGCCAGCAGTTCACTAGCGGGAGGGCCGGGATACGAGCAGTACTTC. The rearrangement uses TRBV6-6 and TRBJ2-7; 13 nucleotides align to TRBD2. Germline V gene lookup returns CDR1 MNHNY and CDR2 SVGAGI (reference sequence). Trimming took 4 bases from V and 4 from J; bases not matched to a gene: 7. This CDR3 has 16 amino acids.

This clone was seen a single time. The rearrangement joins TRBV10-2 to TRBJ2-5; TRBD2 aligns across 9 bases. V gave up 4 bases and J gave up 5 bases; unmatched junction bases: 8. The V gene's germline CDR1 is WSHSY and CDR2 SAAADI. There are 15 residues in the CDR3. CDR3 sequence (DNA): TGCGCCAGCAGTGGGTCTAGCGGGGTGGGGGAGACCCAGTACTTC. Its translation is CASSGSSGVGETQYF.

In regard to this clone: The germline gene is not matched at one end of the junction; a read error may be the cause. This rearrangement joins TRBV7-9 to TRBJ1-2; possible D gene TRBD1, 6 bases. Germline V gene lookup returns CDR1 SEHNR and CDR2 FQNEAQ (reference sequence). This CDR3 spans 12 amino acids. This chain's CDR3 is CSSSISGGGYTF. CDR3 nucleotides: TGTTCCAGCAGCATTAGCGGGGGCGGCTACACCTTC.

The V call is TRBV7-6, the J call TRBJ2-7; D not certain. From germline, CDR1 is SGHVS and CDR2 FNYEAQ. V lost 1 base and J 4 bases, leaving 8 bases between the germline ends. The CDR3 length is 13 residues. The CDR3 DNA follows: TGTGCCAGCAGCTTAGGCCAGATATACGAGCAGTACTTC. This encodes CASSLGQIYEQYF.

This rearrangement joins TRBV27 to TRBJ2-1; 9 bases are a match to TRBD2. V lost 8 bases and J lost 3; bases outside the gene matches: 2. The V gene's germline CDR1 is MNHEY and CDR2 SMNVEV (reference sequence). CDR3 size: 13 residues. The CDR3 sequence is CASLSGGYNEQFF. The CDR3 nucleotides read TGTGCCAGCCTTAGCGGGGGCTACAATGAGCAGTTCTTC.

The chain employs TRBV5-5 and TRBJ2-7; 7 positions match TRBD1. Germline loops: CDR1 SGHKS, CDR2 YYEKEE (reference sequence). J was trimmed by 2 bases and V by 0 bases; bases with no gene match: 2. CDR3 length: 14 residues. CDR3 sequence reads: CASSLVRGPYEQYF. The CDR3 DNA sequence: TGTGCCAGCAGCTTGGTGAGGGGGCCCTACGAGCAGTACTTC.

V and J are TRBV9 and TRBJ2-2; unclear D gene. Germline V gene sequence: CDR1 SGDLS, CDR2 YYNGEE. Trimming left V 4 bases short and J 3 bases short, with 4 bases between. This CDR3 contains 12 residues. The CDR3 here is CASSIDTGELFF. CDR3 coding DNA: TGTGCCAGCAGCATCGACACCGGGGAGCTGTTTTTT.

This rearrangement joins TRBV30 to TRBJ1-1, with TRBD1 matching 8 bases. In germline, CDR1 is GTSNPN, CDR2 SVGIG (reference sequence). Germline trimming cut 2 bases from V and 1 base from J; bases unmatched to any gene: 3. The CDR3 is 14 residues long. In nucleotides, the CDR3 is TGTGCCTGGAGTCCCACAGGGGGGAACACTGAAGCTTTCTTT. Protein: CAWSPTGGNTEAFF. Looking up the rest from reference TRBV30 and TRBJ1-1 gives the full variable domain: SQTIHQWPATLVQPVGSPLSLECTVEGTSNPNLYWYRQAAGRGLQLLFYSVGIGQISSEVPQNLSASRPQDRQFILSSKKLLLSDSGFYLCAWSPTGGNTEAFFGQGTRLTVV.

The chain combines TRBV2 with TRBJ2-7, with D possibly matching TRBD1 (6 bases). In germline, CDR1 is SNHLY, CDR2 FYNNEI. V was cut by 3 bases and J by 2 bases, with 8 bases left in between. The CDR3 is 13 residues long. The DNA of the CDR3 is TGTGCCAGCAGTGAGTACAGGGCCTACGAGCAGTACTTC. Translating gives CASSEYRAYEQYF.

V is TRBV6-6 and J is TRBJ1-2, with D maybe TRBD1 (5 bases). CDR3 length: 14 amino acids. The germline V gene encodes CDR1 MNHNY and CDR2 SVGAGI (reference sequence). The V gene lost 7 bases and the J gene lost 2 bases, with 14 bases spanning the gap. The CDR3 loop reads CASTPPGGNYGYTF. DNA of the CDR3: TGTGCCAGCACTCCCCCGGGGGGAAACTATGGCTACACCTTC.

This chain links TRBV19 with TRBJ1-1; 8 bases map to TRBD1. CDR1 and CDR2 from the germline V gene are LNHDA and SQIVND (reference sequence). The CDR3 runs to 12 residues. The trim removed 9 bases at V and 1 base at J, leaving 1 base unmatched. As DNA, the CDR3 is TGTGCCAGCGGGACAGGGAACACTGAAGCTTTCTTT. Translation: CASGTGNTEAFF.

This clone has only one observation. The DNA of the CDR3 is TGTGCCAGCAGAAGAGCGGGAGGTAGTTACGAGCAGTACTTC. This translates into CASRRAGGSYEQYF. The V call is TRBV6-6, the J call TRBJ2-7; TRBD2 matches 9 bases. CDR1 MNHNY and CDR2 SVGAGI come from the germline V gene (reference sequence). J gave up 4 bases and V 6 bases, and 7 bases lay outside the gene matches. The CDR3 contains 14 residues.